One sample yielded the 20 T cell receptor beta chains listed below, sequenced in a study of blood T cell repertoires in COVID-19. The assay was immunoSEQ multiplex PCR, and TCRdb's table has in-frame clones only and misses some. The table lists 150,000 to 200,000 clones, approximately 85% of them singletons. The sequenced sample was peripheral blood. The receptors come from a woman of 80 years or more with acute or convalescent COVID-19.

The chain carries TRBV15 and TRBJ1-1; D is unclear. The V and J ends lost 5 bases and 6 bases respectively, with 7 bases between them. This CDR3 spans 11 amino acids. Germline values: CDR1 LNHNV, CDR2 YYDKDF (reference sequence). CDR3 in DNA: TGTGCCACCAGCGGGAGGGCTGAAGCTTTCTTT. This sequence encodes CATSGRAEAFF.

The chain joins TRBV27 to TRBJ2-1; 7 positions agree with TRBD2. Trimming took 6 bases from V and 8 from J; bases not matched to a gene: 19. The V gene's germline CDR1 is MNHEY and CDR2 SMNVEV (reference sequence). This CDR3 is built from 17 residues. CDR3 in DNA: TGTGCCAGCAGAAGGGGTAGCGGGTTTTACACCTTCGATGAGCAGTTCTTC. This sequence encodes CASRRGSGFYTFDEQFF.

The genes are TRBV7-6 and TRBJ1-1; 8 nucleotides align to TRBD1. The CDR3 contains 15 residues. V shed 4 bases, J shed 1 base, and the junction held 5 bases outside the gene matches. From germline, CDR1 is SGHVS and CDR2 FNYEAQ. The CDR3 nucleotides are TGTGCCAGCAGCTCTGACAGGGGAGGGAACACTGAAGCTTTCTTT. Protein sequence: CASSSDRGGNTEAFF.

The rearrangement links TRBV6-6 to TRBJ1-3; the D gene is possibly TRBD1 (6 bases). Trimming shortened V by 4 bases and J by 4 bases, and 17 bases separated the two germline ends. Germline values: CDR1 MNHNY, CDR2 SVGAGI (reference sequence). The CDR3 covers 16 residues. The CDR3 loop reads CASSLGGAVAGNTIYF. The CDR3 nucleotides are TGTGCCAGCAGTTTGGGGGGGGCGGTGGCCGGAAACACCATATATTTT.

V is TRBV7-7 and J is TRBJ1-3; 10 bases are shared with TRBD1. The CDR3 is 15 residues long. Trimming took 4 bases from V and 2 from J; bases not matched to a gene: 2. Germline V gene lookup returns CDR1 SSHAT and CDR2 FNYEAQ (reference sequence). The CDR3 sequence is CASSYDRGPGNTIYF. The CDR3 nucleotides are TGTGCCAGCAGCTACGACAGGGGGCCTGGAAACACCATATATTTT. Combining the CDR3 with reference TRBV7-7 and TRBJ1-3 gives the whole variable domain GAGVSQSPRYKVTKRGQDVTLRCDPISSHATLYWYQQALGQGPEFLTYFNYEAQPDKSGLPSDRFSAERPEGSISTLTIQRTEQRDSAMYRCASSYDRGPGNTIYFGEGSWLTVV.

The sample holds one count of this clone. The chain has TRBV7-3 and TRBJ2-1; D is uncertain. The CDR3 sequence is 13 residues long. Trimming took off 1 base at V and 4 bases at J, with 5 bases between the two ends. CDR1 and CDR2 from the germline V gene are SGHTA and FQGTGA. CDR3 region: CASSLRLYNEQFF. As DNA, the CDR3 is TGTGCCAGCAGCTTAAGGCTTTACAATGAGCAGTTCTTC.

The chain uses TRBV9 and TRBJ2-1; TRBD2 agrees at 10 bases. The CDR3 runs 16 residues. V shed 0 bases and J 5 bases; nucleotides not matched to a gene: 5. The germline gives CDR1 SGDLS, CDR2 YYNGEE. CDR3 protein: CASSVGASGRHNEQFF. The CDR3 DNA reads as TGTGCCAGCAGCGTAGGAGCTAGCGGGAGACACAATGAGCAGTTCTTC. Variable domain in full (rest from reference TRBV9 and TRBJ2-1): DSGVTQTPKHLITATGQRVTLRCSPRSGDLSVYWYQQSLDQGLQFLIQYYNGEERAKGNILERFSAQQFPDLHSELNLSSLELGDSALYFCASSVGASGRHNEQFFGPGTRLTVL.

This clone was observed a few times. The chain combines TRBV3-1 (or the pseudogene TRBV3-2) with TRBJ2-1; D unclear. This CDR3 region has 15 residues. The germline CDR1 and CDR2 sequences are LGHDT and YNNKEL (reference sequence). V shed 3 bases and J shed 3 bases, with 12 bases lying between them. The CDR3 region is CASSHPIQSYNEQFF. Written as DNA, the CDR3 is TGTGCCAGCAGCCACCCCATACAGAGCTACAATGAGCAGTTCTTC.

The V gene is TRBV2, the J gene TRBJ1-5, with 9 nucleotides matching TRBD1. V was clipped by 7 bases and J by 2 bases; unmatched bases: 6. This CDR3 has 15 residues. Germline V gene lookup returns CDR1 SNHLY and CDR2 FYNNEI. For the CDR3, the DNA is TGTGCCAGCAAGACAGGGGGGCGAGGCAATCAGCCCCAGCATTTT. It yields the protein CASKTGGRGNQPQHF.

This sequence joins TRBV5-1 and TRBJ1-1; D gene uncertain. With 3 bases removed from V and 0 bases from J, the gap between germline ends came to 3 bases. Looked up from germline, CDR1 is SGHRS and CDR2 is YFSETQ. The CDR3 is made up of 12 amino acids. The CDR3 DNA reads as TGCGCCAGCAGCTCCATGAACACTGAAGCTTTCTTT. It codes for CASSSMNTEAFF.

This rearrangement joins TRBV27 to TRBJ1-2, with 7 bases lining up with TRBD1. Trimming took 6 bases from V and 0 from J; bases not matched to a gene: 1. This CDR3 spans 13 amino acids. CDR1 is MNHEY and CDR2 is SMNVEV in the germline V gene (reference sequence). CDR3 DNA sequence: TGTGCCAGCAGGGGGACAGCTAACTATGGCTACACCTTC. Its protein is CASRGTANYGYTF.

The chain has TRBV5-1 and TRBJ2-5; 8 bases match TRBD2. This CDR3 contains 15 residues. J lost 5 bases, V lost 4 bases, and 10 bases had no gene match. Germline CDR1 and CDR2: SGHRS and YFSETQ. The CDR3 DNA is TGCGCCAGCAGCCTCTCCGGGGGGGCCGGGGAGACCCAGTACTTC. Translating it yields CASSLSGGAGETQYF.

The V call is TRBV10-3, the J call TRBJ2-1; 9 nucleotides align to TRBD2. Germline CDR1 is ENHRY and CDR2 is SYGVKD. The CDR3 is 14 amino acids. After removal of 10 bases from V and 8 bases from J, the junction contained 12 bases not matched to a gene. The DNA for the CDR3 is TGTGCCAGCTGCGAAGGCGGGAGGGCCTATGAGCAGTTCTTC. It specifies CASCEGGRAYEQFF.

V and J are TRBV7-9 and TRBJ1-2, with 7 nucleotides matching TRBD1. The V gene's germline CDR1 is SEHNR and CDR2 FQNEAQ (reference sequence). The ends lost 0 bases at V and 6 bases at J; junction bases unmatched: 10. The CDR3 is 16 amino acids. The CDR3 loop reads CASSLALGETGNGYTF. Here the CDR3 DNA reads TGTGCCAGCAGCTTAGCGCTTGGGGAGACAGGGAATGGCTACACCTTC.

The J gene is TRBJ2-3, the V gene TRBV14; 8 bases agree with TRBD1. V shed 0 bases and J 1 base; nucleotides not matched to a gene: 6. Germline V CDR1 and CDR2: SGHDN, FVKESK. The CDR3 is 17 amino acids. The chain's CDR3 is CASSQDRGLGGTDTQYF. CDR3 DNA sequence: TGTGCCAGCAGCCAAGACAGGGGGCTTGGTGGCACAGATACGCAGTATTTT.

The V call is TRBV5-4, the J call TRBJ2-7; D call uncertain. This CDR3 comprises 11 residues. From germline, CDR1 is SGHNT and CDR2 YYREEE (reference sequence). The V gene lost 4 bases and the J gene lost 3 bases, with 5 bases spanning the gap. The DNA of the CDR3 is TGTGCCAGCAGCGTACACTACGAGCAGTACTTC. Translation: CASSVHYEQYF.

The chain has TRBV6-5 and TRBJ1-3; a possible D gene is TRBD1 (6 bases). Per germline, CDR1 MNHEY and CDR2 SVGAGI. With 6 bases removed from V and 4 bases from J, the gap between germline ends came to 10 bases. CDR3 length: 13 amino acids. The CDR3 DNA follows: TGTGCCAGCAGGGTGACAGGCGGAAACACCATATATTTT. Its protein is CASRVTGGNTIYF.

The gene calls are TRBV6-6 and TRBJ1-6, with D possibly TRBD1 on 6 matching bases. Looked up from germline, CDR1 is MNHNY and CDR2 is SVGAGI (reference sequence). The CDR3 runs to 14 residues. V lost 2 bases and J 13 bases, leaving 15 bases between the germline ends. CDR3 in amino acids: CASSYARTDRPLHF. Written as DNA, the CDR3 is TGTGCCAGCAGTTACGCTAGGACAGATCGCCCCCTCCACTTT.

The chain has TRBV4-3 and TRBJ2-3; 9 nucleotides line up with TRBD2. V shed 3 bases, J shed 0 bases, and the junction held 4 bases outside the gene matches. This CDR3 region has 16 residues. CDR1 and CDR2 (germline): LGHNA, YSLEER. DNA of the CDR3: TGCGCCAGCAGCCACGGGCTAGCGGGGAGCACAGATACGCAGTATTTT. It specifies CASSHGLAGSTDTQYF.

The rearrangement joins TRBV5-1 to TRBJ2-7; D is undetermined. This CDR3 contains 14 residues. Trimming took off 5 bases at V and 3 bases at J, with 15 bases between the two ends. Germline V CDR1 and CDR2: SGHRS, YFSETQ. Written as DNA, the CDR3 is TGCGCCAGCAGTGTCCGATCTGCCAGCTACGAGCAGTACTTC. Encoded protein: CASSVRSASYEQYF.